This TCR beta chain was captured in a study of Ad26.COV2.S vaccination and SARS-CoV-2 variants. Overall study findings and caveats: Substantial breadth in spike-specific CD8+ and CD4+ T cell responses was reportedly seen after vaccination.

Treatment meaning: some 19 received Ad26.COV2.S at low or high dose, single or two shots; about 5 received placebo; per-sample allocation not given. Samples came from day 63 after the first vaccine or placebo injection. The donor was a Boston adult aged 18-55 years. Built on an Ad26 vector, the vaccine expressed Wuhan-strain SARS-CoV-2 spike. Germline V gene sequence: CDR1 SGHTA, CDR2 FQGTGA. The CDR3 has 15 amino acids. V gave up 8 bases and J gave up 4 bases, with 20 bases separating them. In regard to this clone: Its antigen remains unidentified.

Data came from immunoSEQ multiplex PCR; TCRdb stores just in-frame clones and leaves some out. The sample has roughly 410,000 clones; around four fifths are singletons. The sequence was collected from a person between 18 and 60 years old who received the Ad26.COV2.S COVID-19 vaccine or a placebo. The source was peripheral blood, collected in a trial of Ad26.COV2.S vaccine versus placebo. The chain links TRBV7-3 to TRBJ2-5; D might be TRBD2 (6 bases). The CDR3 spells CASSRGLRGGETQYF. The CDR3 nucleotides are TGTGCCAGCTCTCGCGGGCTGCGGGGCGGAGAGACCCAGTACTTC.